Following are 26 T cell receptor beta chains from one sample sequenced in a study of blood T cell repertoires in COVID-19 (dated by TCRdb to 2018 to 2021). Library construction relied on the immunoSEQ multiplex PCR assay. TCRdb holds this immuneACCESS table with in-frame rearrangements only. Some clones are missing; in checked studies, unresolved V genes explain under half, and the rest has no known cause. Here the sample has around 200,000 clones; less than 90% occur a single time. The ten largest clones add up to approximately 6.1% of the sample. Sequencing was done on a sample of peripheral blood. Receptors originate from a woman aged 40 to 50 with acute or convalescent COVID-19.

This CDR3 reads CASSLASGVWNEQFF. The DNA for the CDR3 is TGTGCCAGCAGCTTGGCTAGCGGGGTCTGGAATGAGCAGTTCTTC. The chain couples TRBV5-4 to TRBJ2-1, with 9 bases lining up with TRBD2. The CDR3 runs 15 residues. The V gene end was trimmed by 0 bases and the J gene end by 7 bases; junction bases not matched to a gene: 5. Germline V gene lookup returns CDR1 SGHNT and CDR2 YYREEE (reference sequence).

This rearrangement joins TRBV29-1 to TRBJ1-2, with 7 bases aligning to TRBD1. This CDR3 has 14 amino acids. CDR1 is SQVTM, CDR2 ANQGSEA, per germline. Germline trimming cut 4 bases from V and 4 bases from J; bases unmatched to any gene: 9. The DNA for the CDR3 is TGCAGCGTTGGCCCGACAGGGCTTGTCTATGGCTACACCTTC. It specifies CSVGPTGLVYGYTF.

This chain uses TRBV7-3 with TRBJ2-1; 11 bases are a match to TRBD2. Germline V gene lookup returns CDR1 SGHTA and CDR2 FQGTGA. Unmatched junction bases numbered 9, after V lost 5 bases and J lost 9 bases. This CDR3 has 15 residues. The CDR3, as DNA: TGTGCCAGCAGCCCCTATAGCGGGGGGGCAGGTGAGCAGTTCTTC. Translated: CASSPYSGGAGEQFF. The whole variable domain, remainder taken from reference TRBV7-3 and TRBJ2-1, is GAGVSQTPSNKVTEKGKYVELRCDPISGHTALYWYRQSLGQGPEFLIYFQGTGAADDSGLPNDRFFAVRPEGSVSTLKIQRTERGDSAVYLCASSPYSGGAGEQFFGPGTRLTVL.

This chain connects TRBV28 to TRBJ1-5; 9 bases are shared with TRBD1. Germline V CDR1 and CDR2: MDHEN, SYDVKM. Trimming cost V 4 bases and J 4 bases; bases outside gene matches: 11. This CDR3 contains 17 residues. The CDR3 spells CASSSAMGTGFNQPQHF. The CDR3 bases are TGTGCCAGCAGTTCCGCTATGGGGACAGGGTTTAATCAGCCCCAGCATTTT.

The CDR3 here is CLRGGAYEQYF. For the CDR3, the DNA is TGTCTCCGAGGGGGTGCCTACGAGCAGTACTTC. This rearrangement joins TRBV12-3 or TRBV12-4 to TRBJ2-7, with D maybe TRBD1 (6 bases). This CDR3 has 11 amino acids.

The chain employs TRBV7-2 and TRBJ2-5; the D is unclear. The CDR3 extends over 14 amino acids. Germline loops: CDR1 SGHTA, CDR2 FQGNSA. V lost 0 bases to trimming and J lost 1 base, with 6 bases between them. The CDR3 nucleotides are TGTGCCAGCAGCTTAGCGGGCCTCCAAGAGACCCAGTACTTC. Its translation: CASSLAGLQETQYF.

The chain is built from TRBV7-2 and TRBJ2-3, with 8 bases aligning to TRBD1. Germline V gene lookup returns CDR1 SGHTA and CDR2 FQGNSA. After removal of 5 bases from V and 5 bases from J, the junction contained 9 bases not matched to a gene. There are 15 residues in the CDR3. This chain's CDR3 is CASSTRQGTGDTQYF. The DNA for the CDR3 is TGTGCCAGCAGCACCCGACAGGGGACAGGAGATACGCAGTATTTT.

The genes are TRBV11-2 and TRBJ1-4; possibly TRBD1 for D (5 bases). Germline CDR1 and CDR2: SGHAT and FQNNGV. V lost 5 bases, J lost 10 bases, and 20 bases lay in between. CDR3 length: 15 amino acids. The CDR3 loop reads CASSLQQWVGGKLFF. CDR3 nucleotides: TGTGCCAGCAGCCTACAGCAATGGGTGGGGGGAAAACTGTTTTTT.

The gene calls are TRBV4-1 and TRBJ1-1, with TRBD1 matching 10 bases. Germline V gives CDR1 MGHRA, CDR2 YSYEKL. V dropped 0 bases and J dropped 4; count of bases not matched to a gene: 5. The CDR3 loop spans 16 amino acids. This CDR3 reads CASSQDRDRGGTEAFF. The DNA of the CDR3 is TGCGCCAGCAGCCAAGATAGGGACAGGGGTGGCACTGAAGCTTTCTTT.

V is TRBV28 and J is TRBJ1-1; 9 bases align to TRBD1. V was clipped by 8 bases and J by 4 bases; unmatched bases: 8. Germline V gene sequence: CDR1 MDHEN, CDR2 SYDVKM. CDR3 length: 14 amino acids. CDR3 protein: CASALTGGITEAFF. CDR3 nucleotide sequence: TGTGCCAGCGCATTGACAGGGGGGATCACTGAAGCTTTCTTT.

This clone was seen a few times. CDR3 sequence (DNA): TGTGCCAGCAGCTTTAGCTCCTATAATTCACCCCTCCACTTT. Translation gives CASSFSSYNSPLHF. V usage is TRBV6-5 and J usage is TRBJ1-6; unclear D gene. The V gene lost 6 bases and the J gene lost 0 bases, with 6 bases spanning the gap. Germline assignment: CDR1 MNHEY and CDR2 SVGAGI. CDR3 length: 14 residues.

The V gene is TRBV28, the J gene TRBJ2-7; 8 bases are shared with TRBD1. V shed 6 bases and J 6 bases; nucleotides not matched to a gene: 10. The CDR3 extends over 14 amino acids. Germline loops: CDR1 MDHEN, CDR2 SYDVKM. The CDR3 spells CASRPGQAAREQYF. In DNA, the CDR3 is TGTGCCAGCAGACCGGGACAGGCCGCCCGCGAGCAGTACTTC.

The rearrangement uses TRBV7-2 and TRBJ2-3; 9 positions agree with TRBD2. V lost 4 bases, J lost 0 bases, and 8 bases stayed unmatched. Germline V lookup: CDR1 SGHTA, CDR2 FQGNSA. This CDR3 has 17 amino acids. The CDR3, as DNA: TGTGCCAGCAGCTCGAGGGCTAGCGGGGCAAGCACAGATACGCAGTATTTT. Translating gives CASSSRASGASTDTQYF.

The gene calls are TRBV6-1 and TRBJ2-7; D is perhaps TRBD1 (6 bases). Looked up from germline, CDR1 is MNHNS and CDR2 is SASEGT. The CDR3 loop spans 15 amino acids. Trimming left V 1 base short and J 3 bases short, with 13 bases between. This CDR3 is CASSEGRGVLYEQYF. The CDR3, as DNA: TGTGCCAGCAGTGAAGGCAGGGGAGTCCTCTACGAGCAGTACTTC.

CDR3 sequence: CASSLASQPQHF. The CDR3 DNA follows: TGTGCCAGCAGTTTAGCTAGCCAGCCCCAGCATTTT. This sequence joins TRBV28 and TRBJ1-5, with D unclear. Germline CDR1 MDHEN, CDR2 SYDVKM. The CDR3 length is 12 residues. Trimming removed 2 bases at V and 7 bases at J, with 6 bases between.

The CDR3 reads CASRPQGTTYGYTF. In nucleotides, the CDR3 is TGTGCCAGCAGGCCACAGGGGACCACCTATGGCTACACCTTC. The chain recombines TRBV7-9 with TRBJ1-2, with 7 bases aligning to TRBD1. J lost 4 bases, V lost 6 bases, and 8 bases had no gene match. The CDR3 has 14 amino acids. The germline V gene has CDR1 SEHNR and CDR2 FQNEAQ (reference sequence).

This rearrangement joins TRBV14 to TRBJ2-1; a weak D match, TRBD1 (6 bases). Per the germline V gene, CDR1 is SGHDN and CDR2 is FVKESK. The V end lost 1 base, the J end lost 2 bases, and 12 bases lay between the germline ends. The CDR3 runs 16 residues. The CDR3 region is CASSQGTGPPYNEQFF. As DNA, the CDR3 is TGTGCCAGCAGCCAAGGCACAGGGCCCCCCTACAATGAGCAGTTCTTC.

This clone was seen more than once but under ten times. V usage is TRBV4-2 and J usage is TRBJ1-1, with 12 bases matching TRBD1. The CDR3 has 13 amino acids. V lost 1 base and J lost 10; bases outside the gene matches: 1. Germline CDR1 LGHNA, CDR2 YNFKEQ. The CDR3 bases are TGTGCCAGCAGCCAAGGGGACAGGGGGCTAGCTTTCTTT. Its protein is CASSQGDRGLAFF.

This clone was counted a single time. The rearrangement links TRBV20-1 to TRBJ2-7; 9 nucleotides match TRBD1. The CDR3 runs 15 residues. Germline CDR1 DFQATT, CDR2 SNEGSKA (reference sequence). J lost 6 bases, V lost 3 bases, and 12 bases had no gene match. CDR3 nucleotides: TGCAGTGCTAGTTCTGGGACAGGGATTTCCACCGAGCAGTACTTC. As protein: CSASSGTGISTEQYF.

This sequence joins TRBV7-3 and TRBJ2-2; 7 bases agree with TRBD1. Per germline, CDR1 SGHTA and CDR2 FQGTGA. The CDR3 runs to 16 residues. V dropped 6 bases and J dropped 0; count of bases not matched to a gene: 7. CDR3 residues: CASSYTGTANTGELFF. Written as DNA, the CDR3 is TGTGCCAGCAGTTACACCGGGACAGCGAACACCGGGGAGCTGTTTTTT.

This clone was seen more than once but under ten times. The V gene is TRBV3-1 (or the pseudogene TRBV3-2), the J gene TRBJ1-1; 7 positions match TRBD1. The V gene end was trimmed by 4 bases and the J gene end by 4 bases; junction bases not matched to a gene: 6. Germline V gene lookup returns CDR1 LGHDT and CDR2 YNNKEL (reference sequence). The CDR3 length is 14 residues. The CDR3 bases are TGTGCCAGCAGCCCCTACAGGGGAACCACTGAAGCTTTCTTT. It specifies CASSPYRGTTEAFF.

V and J are TRBV5-5 and TRBJ2-5; 10 bases line up with TRBD1. CDR3 length: 15 amino acids. V was pared by 3 bases and J by 7 bases, with 9 bases of the junction left unmatched. Germline V gives CDR1 SGHKS, CDR2 YYEKEE (reference sequence). As DNA, the CDR3 is TGTGCCAGCAGCTCGGAGGGGACAGGGGTGAGGACCCAGTACTTC. As protein: CASSSEGTGVRTQYF.

J is TRBJ1-5 and V is TRBV19; 7 bases line up with TRBD1. The V and J ends lost 5 bases and 0 bases, in that order; junction bases with no gene match: 7. The CDR3 loop spans 16 amino acids. Germline V lookup: CDR1 LNHDA, CDR2 SQIVND (reference sequence). The CDR3 DNA follows: TGTGCCAGTAGTGAGGACAGGACTTATAGCAATCAGCCCCAGCATTTT. Translating gives CASSEDRTYSNQPQHF.

Only one count was recorded for this clone. The rearrangement uses TRBV27 and TRBJ1-5; D gene uncertain. The CDR3 spans 15 residues. The germline V and J ends were trimmed by 8 bases and 3 bases, with 17 bases remaining between them. Germline CDR1 reads MNHEY; CDR2 reads SMNVEV (reference sequence). Written as DNA, the CDR3 is TGTGCCAGCTCCAGGTTGGGTTCCTACAATCAGCCCCAGCATTTT. This gives the protein CASSRLGSYNQPQHF.

V is TRBV28 and J is TRBJ1-1; 8 bases match TRBD1. V was pared by 2 bases and J by 0 bases, with 5 bases of the junction left unmatched. CDR1 and CDR2 from the germline V gene are MDHEN and SYDVKM. The CDR3 covers 16 residues. The CDR3 region is CASSLTGGGMNTEAFF. For the CDR3, the DNA is TGTGCCAGCAGTTTAACAGGGGGAGGGATGAACACTGAAGCTTTCTTT.

This rearrangement joins TRBV3-1 (or the pseudogene TRBV3-2) to TRBJ1-1, with D hard to call. The CDR3 loop spans 17 amino acids. V was clipped by 0 bases and J by 4 bases, with 18 bases between them. CDR1 is LGHDT and CDR2 is YNNKEL in the germline V gene (reference sequence). The DNA for the CDR3 is TGTGCCAGCAGCCAAGAGGTACGGGTAGTAGGAAGCACTGAAGCTTTCTTT. Translation gives CASSQEVRVVGSTEAFF.